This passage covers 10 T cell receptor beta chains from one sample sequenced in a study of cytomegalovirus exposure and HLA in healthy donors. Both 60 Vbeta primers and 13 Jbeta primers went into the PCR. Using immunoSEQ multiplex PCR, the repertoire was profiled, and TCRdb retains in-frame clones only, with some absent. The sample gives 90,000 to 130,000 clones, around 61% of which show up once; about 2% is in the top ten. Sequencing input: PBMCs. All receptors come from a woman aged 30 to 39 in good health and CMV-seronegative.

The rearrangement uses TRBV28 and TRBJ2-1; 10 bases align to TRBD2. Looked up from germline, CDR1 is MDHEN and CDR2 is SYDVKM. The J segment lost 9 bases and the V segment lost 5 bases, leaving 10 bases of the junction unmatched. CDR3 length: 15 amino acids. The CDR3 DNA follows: TGTGCCAGCAGTCCCTTGGGACTAGCGAAGGGTGAGCAGTTCTTC. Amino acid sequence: CASSPLGLAKGEQFF.

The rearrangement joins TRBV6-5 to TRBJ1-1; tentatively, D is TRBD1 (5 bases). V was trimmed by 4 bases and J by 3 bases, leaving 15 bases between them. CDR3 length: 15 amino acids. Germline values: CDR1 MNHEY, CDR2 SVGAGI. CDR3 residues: CASSSSAVGDTEAFF. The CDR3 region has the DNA TGTGCCAGCAGTTCCTCCGCGGTAGGGGACACTGAAGCTTTCTTT.

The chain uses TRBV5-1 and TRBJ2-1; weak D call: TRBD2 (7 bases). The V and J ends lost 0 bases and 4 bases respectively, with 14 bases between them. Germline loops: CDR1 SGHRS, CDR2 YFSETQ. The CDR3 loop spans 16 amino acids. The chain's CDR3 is CASSLGRGGGYNEQFF. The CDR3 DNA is TGCGCCAGCAGCTTGGGGCGGGGAGGGGGTTACAATGAGCAGTTCTTC.

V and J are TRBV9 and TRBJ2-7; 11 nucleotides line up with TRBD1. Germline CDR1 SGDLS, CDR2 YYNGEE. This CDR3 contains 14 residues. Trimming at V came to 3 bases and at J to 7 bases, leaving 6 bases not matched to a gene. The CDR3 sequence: CASSERTGGREQYF. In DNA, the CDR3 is TGTGCCAGCAGCGAGAGGACAGGGGGCAGAGAGCAGTACTTC.

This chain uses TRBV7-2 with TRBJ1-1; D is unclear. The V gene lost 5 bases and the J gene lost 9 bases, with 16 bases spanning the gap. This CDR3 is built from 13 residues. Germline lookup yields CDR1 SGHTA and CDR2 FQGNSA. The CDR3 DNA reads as TGTGCCAGCAGCCCCAGCGTCGGCCTACAAGCTTTCTTT. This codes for CASSPSVGLQAFF.

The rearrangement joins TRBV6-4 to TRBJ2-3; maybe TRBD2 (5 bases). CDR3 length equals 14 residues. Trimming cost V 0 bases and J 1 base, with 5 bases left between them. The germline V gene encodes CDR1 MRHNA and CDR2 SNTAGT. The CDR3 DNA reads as TGTGCCAGCAGTGACTCAGCGGGCACAGATACGCAGTATTTT. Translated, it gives CASSDSAGTDTQYF.

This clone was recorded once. CDR3: CASSWGLAVQETQYF. The CDR3 DNA reads as TGTGCCAGCAGCTGGGGACTAGCGGTCCAAGAGACCCAGTACTTC. The chain employs TRBV7-8 and TRBJ2-5; the match to TRBD2 covers 11 bases. J gave up 1 base and V 4 bases, and 2 bases lay outside the gene matches. The CDR3 is 15 amino acids. The germline V gene encodes CDR1 SGHVS and CDR2 FQNEAQ.

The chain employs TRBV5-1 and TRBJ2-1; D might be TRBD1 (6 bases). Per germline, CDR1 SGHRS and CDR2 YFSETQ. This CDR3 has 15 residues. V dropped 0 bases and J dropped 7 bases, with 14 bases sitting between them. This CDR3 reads CASSLVGRGENEQFF. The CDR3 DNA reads TGCGCCAGCAGCTTGGTCGGCAGGGGTGAAAATGAGCAGTTCTTC.

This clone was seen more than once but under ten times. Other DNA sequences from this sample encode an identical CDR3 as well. The CDR3 loop reads CAWSVAGNQPQHF. CDR3 sequence (DNA): TGTGCCTGGAGTGTAGCCGGCAATCAGCCCCAGCATTTT. The genes are TRBV30 and TRBJ1-5; D gene unclear. Per germline, CDR1 GTSNPN and CDR2 SVGIG (reference sequence). Trimming took off 0 bases at V and 2 bases at J, with 5 bases between the two ends. This CDR3 contains 13 residues.

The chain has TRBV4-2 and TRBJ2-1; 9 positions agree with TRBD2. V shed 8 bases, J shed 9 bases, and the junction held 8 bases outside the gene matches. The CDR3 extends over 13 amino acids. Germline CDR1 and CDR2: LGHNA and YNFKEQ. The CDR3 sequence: CASSAGGSSEQFF. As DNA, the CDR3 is TGTGCCAGCTCGGCGGGAGGGAGTAGTGAGCAGTTCTTC.